This passage covers 21 T cell receptor beta chains from one sample sequenced in a study of regulatory T cells in long-lasting Graves disease. Both iRepertoire HTBI primers and Arm-PCR of CDR3 regions were used to build the TCR beta libraries. A single record per CDR3 protein comes from TCRdb applying MiXCR to the multiplex PCR reads. This table holds about 440,000 distinct CDR3 sequences, approximately 16% found once. Time point defined: newly diagnosed GD, antithyroid drugs for less than 3 months. Making the TCR library involved RNA that had been extracted from PBMCs. The sample was also linked to a second study, of T cells in Graves' hyperthyroidism and ophthalmopathy.

This specimen was peripheral blood mononuclear cells (PBMCs), taken at new diagnosis, from a patient treated with antithyroid drugs. The receptors derive from a woman aged 30 to 39 with Graves disease.

This clonotype was picked up many times. The chain combines TRBV7-9 with TRBJ2-2, with TRBD1 matching 8 bases. Germline V gene data show CDR1 as SEHNR and CDR2 as FQNEAQ (reference sequence). After removal of 10 bases from V and 3 bases from J, the junction contained 4 bases not matched to a gene. The CDR3 loop spans 13 amino acids. This CDR3 is CATQGAHTGELFF. CDR3 nucleotide sequence: TGTGCCACCCAGGGGGCGCACACCGGGGAGCTGTTTTTT.

There are many counts of this clonotype. Relative to the germline gene, one junction end is altered; a read error may explain this. The rearrangement uses TRBV11-2 and TRBJ2-2, with D possibly being TRBD1 (5 bases). The length of the CDR3 is 17 residues. Germline values: CDR1 SGHAT, CDR2 FQNNGV. The CDR3 DNA reads TGCGCCAGCAGCCAAGATCTCGGAGCCAGGGCGTTCGGGGAGCTGTTTTTT. It translates to CASSQDLGARAFGELFF.

The chain recombines TRBV28 with TRBJ1-4; the D gene is possibly TRBD1 (5 bases). This CDR3 contains 16 residues. CDR1 MDHEN and CDR2 SYDVKM come from the germline V gene. Trimming took 5 bases from V and 6 from J, leaving 19 bases between them. The CDR3 DNA reads as TGTGCCAGCAGTACAAAGCTGGGGGGTGGAGATGAAAAACTGTTTTTT. It is translated as CASSTKLGGGDEKLFF. Variable domain in full (rest from reference TRBV28 and TRBJ1-4): DVKVTQSSRYLVKRTGEKVFLECVQDMDHENMFWYRQDPGLGLRLIYFSYDVKMKEKGDIPEGYSVSREKKERFSLILESASTNQTSMYLCASSTKLGGGDEKLFFGSGTQLSVL.

This clonotype has just a few counts. The chain employs TRBV7-2 and TRBJ2-3; D uncertain. The CDR3 totals 12 residues. CDR1 and CDR2 from the germline V gene are SGHTA and FQGNSA. V was pared by 4 bases and J by 7 bases, with 9 bases between. CDR3 residues: CASSSRRNTQYF. The CDR3, as DNA: TGTGCCAGCAGCTCCAGGCGGAATACGCAGTATTTT. The full variable domain, in which reference TRBV7-2 and TRBJ2-3 provide the parts outside the CDR3, is GAGVSQSPSNKVTEKGKDVELRCDPISGHTALYWYRQSLGQGLEFLIYFQGNSAPDKSGLPSDRFSAERTGGSVSTLTIQRTQQEDSAVYLCASSSRRNTQYFGPGTRLTVL.

This clonotype was counted a few times. The genes are TRBV12-3 or TRBV12-4 and TRBJ2-1; D is undetermined. Trimming took off 7 bases at V and 6 bases at J, with 13 bases between the two ends. The CDR3 is made up of 13 amino acids. The CDR3 nucleotides are TGTGCCAGCAACTCTTTCGGGTTCAATGAGCAGTTCTTC. Its protein is CASNSFGFNEQFF.

This clonotype was recorded at least ten times. The chain combines TRBV27 with TRBJ2-7, with D hard to call. The CDR3 consists of 13 residues. From germline, CDR1 is MNHEY and CDR2 SMNVEV (reference sequence). V was pared by 3 bases and J by 6 bases, with 12 bases between. CDR3 nucleotides: TGTGCCAGCAGTTTTACCCTTCGGACCGAGCAGTACTTC. It yields the protein CASSFTLRTEQYF.

V is TRBV28 and J is TRBJ2-1; no definite D call. This CDR3 is 11 amino acids long. V shed 5 bases and J shed 7 bases, with 6 bases lying between them. Germline values: CDR1 MDHEN, CDR2 SYDVKM. For the CDR3, the DNA is TGTGCCAGCAGTATTGGAAATGAGCAGTTCTTC. Translation: CASSIGNEQFF.

The chain uses TRBV6-5 and TRBJ2-3, with D unresolved. Germline V CDR1 and CDR2: MNHEY, SVGAGI. This CDR3 contains 15 residues. The V end was cut by 2 bases, the J end by 1 base, with 10 bases between. For the CDR3, the DNA is TGTGCCAGCAGTTACGGGCAGGTGGGCACAGATACGCAGTATTTT. Protein product: CASSYGQVGTDTQYF.

This clonotype was recorded at least ten times. The chain employs TRBV7-8 and TRBJ1-1, with 12 bases that match TRBD1. The V segment lost 5 bases and the J segment 3 bases; nucleotides outside the gene matches: 13. CDR1 and CDR2 (germline): SGHVS, FQNEAQ. This CDR3 has 18 residues. CDR3 loop: CASSPPGQGARGDTEAFF. The CDR3, as DNA: TGTGCCAGCAGCCCCCCGGGACAGGGGGCAAGAGGGGACACTGAAGCTTTCTTT.

This clonotype was seen more than once but under ten times. The chain is built from TRBV7-2 and TRBJ2-1; either TRBD1 or TRBD2 may fit D (6 bases each). The CDR3 loop spans 17 amino acids. V was shortened by 1 base and J by 5 bases, with 18 bases between the two germline ends. CDR1 is SGHTA, CDR2 FQGNSA, per germline. This CDR3 is CASSLVPRGLIDNEQFF. The CDR3 coding sequence is TGTGCCAGCAGCTTAGTGCCCCGGGGGCTTATCGACAATGAGCAGTTCTTC.

The gene calls are TRBV7-6 and TRBJ2-2; D is unresolved. CDR3 length equals 13 residues. CDR1 is SGHVS and CDR2 is FNYEAQ in the germline V gene. The V and J ends lost 5 bases and 1 base respectively, with 5 bases between them. CDR3 in amino acids: CASSKGNTGELFF. The CDR3 coding sequence is TGTGCCAGCAGCAAGGGGAACACCGGGGAGCTGTTTTTT.

This clonotype occurred many times. V is TRBV11-2 and J is TRBJ1-1; a possible D gene is TRBD1 (5 bases). Per the germline V gene, CDR1 is SGHAT and CDR2 is FQNNGV. This CDR3 contains 15 residues. Between the trimmed V and J ends, which lost 6 bases and 2 bases, there was a span of 16 bases. CDR3 region: CASRTSMGRNTEAFF. Here the CDR3 DNA reads TGTGCCAGCAGGACCTCGATGGGGCGAAACACTGAAGCTTTCTTT.

This clonotype has ten or more counts. This chain links TRBV6-1 with TRBJ1-1; weak D call: TRBD1 (5 bases). This CDR3 has 14 residues. V was shortened by 6 bases and J by 3 bases, with 14 bases between the two germline ends. The germline V gene encodes CDR1 MNHNS and CDR2 SASEGT. The CDR3 protein is CASRPQGRDTEAFF. CDR3 nucleotide sequence: TGTGCCAGCAGACCTCAGGGACGCGACACTGAAGCTTTCTTT.

The chain employs TRBV28 and TRBJ2-6; D not resolved. The germline gives CDR1 MDHEN, CDR2 SYDVKM. The CDR3 sequence is 16 residues long. The germline V and J ends were trimmed by 2 bases and 1 base, with 9 bases remaining between them. The CDR3 DNA sequence: TGTGCCAGCAGTTTAAGACACGGGTCTGGGGCCAACGTCCTGACTTTC. It encodes CASSLRHGSGANVLTF. Together with reference TRBV28 and TRBJ2-6, the CDR3 gives the full variable domain: DVKVTQSSRYLVKRTGEKVFLECVQDMDHENMFWYRQDPGLGLRLIYFSYDVKMKEKGDIPEGYSVSREKKERFSLILESASTNQTSMYLCASSLRHGSGANVLTFGAGSRLTVL.

This clonotype was detected many times. The chain couples TRBV20-1 to TRBJ2-2; 9 nucleotides align to TRBD2. The length of the CDR3 is 18 residues. Germline-derived CDR1 and CDR2 are DFQATT and SNEGSKA (reference sequence). V lost 1 base to trimming and J lost 6 bases; unmatched junction nucleotides: 15. The CDR3 sequence: CSARVSFALAGSPGELFF. The CDR3 DNA follows: TGCAGTGCTAGAGTATCTTTTGCGCTAGCGGGATCCCCCGGGGAGCTGTTTTTT.

V gene TRBV6-5 combines with J gene TRBJ1-1; D call uncertain. The CDR3 sequence is 15 residues long. With 0 bases removed from V and 5 bases from J, the gap between germline ends came to 13 bases. The germline V gene has CDR1 MNHEY and CDR2 SVGAGI. The CDR3 coding sequence is TGTGCCAGCAGTTACTCTCCGGGAGTCCGGACTGAAGCTTTCTTT. Residues: CASSYSPGVRTEAFF.

This clonotype was picked up many times. This sequence joins TRBV5-4 and TRBJ2-3; 13 bases fit TRBD2. Trimming took 4 bases from V and 3 from J; bases not matched to a gene: 8. This CDR3 has 17 amino acids. Germline CDR1 reads SGHNT; CDR2 reads YYREEE (reference sequence). The CDR3 nucleotides are TGTGCCAGCAGCCGTATTAGGACTAGCGGGAGAACAGATACGCAGTATTTT. Its translation: CASSRIRTSGRTDTQYF. The full variable domain, rest sourced from reference TRBV5-4 and TRBJ2-3, is ETGVTQSPTHLIKTRGQQVTLRCSSQSGHNTVSWYQQALGQGPQFIFQYYREEENGRGNFPPRFSGLQFPNYSSELNVNALELDDSALYLCASSRIRTSGRTDTQYFGPGTRLTVL.

This clonotype was counted at least ten times. The chain recombines TRBV2 with TRBJ2-3; tentatively, D is TRBD2 (5 bases). Per germline, CDR1 SNHLY and CDR2 FYNNEI. Trimming cost V 5 bases and J 8 bases, with 14 bases left between them. The CDR3 runs 13 residues. In DNA, the CDR3 is TGTGCCAGCAGTAATAACTTAGAGGGTACGCAGTATTTT. Amino acid sequence: CASSNNLEGTQYF.

With respect to this clonotype: As the CDR3 is not closed by the conserved phenylalanine or tryptophan, this likely results from a read error. This sequence joins TRBV20-1 and TRBJ1-2; D is uncertain. The CDR3 has 13 amino acids. Trimming pared 2 bases from V and 7 bases from J, leaving 14 bases between. Per the germline V gene, CDR1 is DFQATT and CDR2 is SNEGSKA (reference sequence). CDR3 loop: CSARSSLLLGYTL. In nucleotides, the CDR3 is TGCAGTGCTAGATCCTCCCTCCTTCTTGGCTACACCCTC.

At least ten counts were recorded for this clonotype. The chain links TRBV28 to TRBJ2-3; TRBD2 might be the D (5 bases). Germline assignment: CDR1 MDHEN and CDR2 SYDVKM. CDR3 length equals 10 residues. Trimming took off 8 bases at V and 6 bases at J, with 6 bases between the two ends. The DNA of the CDR3 is TGTGCCAGCTGCGGGGATACGCAGTATTTT. Its translation is CASCGDTQYF.

The chain is built from TRBV20-1 and TRBJ2-2; the match to TRBD2 covers 14 bases. Germline values: CDR1 DFQATT, CDR2 SNEGSKA (reference sequence). This CDR3 is built from 15 residues. Germline trimming cut 6 bases from V and 7 bases from J; bases unmatched to any gene: 7. CDR3 amino acids: CSATGLAGVGGELFF. CDR3 in DNA: TGCAGTGCCACGGGACTAGCGGGAGTAGGCGGGGAGCTGTTTTTT.